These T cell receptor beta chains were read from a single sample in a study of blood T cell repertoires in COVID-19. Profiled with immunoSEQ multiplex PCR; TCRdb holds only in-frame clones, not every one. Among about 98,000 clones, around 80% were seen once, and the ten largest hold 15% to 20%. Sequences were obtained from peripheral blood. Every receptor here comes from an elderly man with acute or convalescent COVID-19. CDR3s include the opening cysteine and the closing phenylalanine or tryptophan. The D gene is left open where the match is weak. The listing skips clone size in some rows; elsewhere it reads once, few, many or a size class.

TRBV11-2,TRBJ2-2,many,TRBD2,TGTGCCAGCAGCCCTAGCGGGGGTGGGACCGGGGAGCTGTTTTTT,CASSPSGGGTGELFF
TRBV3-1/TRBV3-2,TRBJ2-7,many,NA,TGTGCCAGCAGCCAATATCCAGGGACCTACGAGCAGTACTTC,CASSQYPGTYEQYF
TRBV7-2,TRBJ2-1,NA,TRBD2,TGTGCCAGCAGCTTATATGTACTAGCGGGAAGGTATGAGCAGTTCTTC,CASSLYVLAGRYEQFF
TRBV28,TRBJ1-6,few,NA,TGTGCCAGCAGTTACTCCGGGAGGTTAAATTCACCCCTCCACTTT,CASSYSGRLNSPLHF
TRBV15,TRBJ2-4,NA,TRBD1,TGTGCCACCAGCAGAGTCCCCGGACAGGAACTAGCCAAAAACATTCAGTACTTC,CATSRVPGQELAKNIQYF
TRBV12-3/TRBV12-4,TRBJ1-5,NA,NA,TGTGCCAGCAGTTTATCAGGGTTACAGCCCCAGCATTTT,CASSLSGLQPQHF
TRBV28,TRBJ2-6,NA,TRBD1,TGTGCCAGCACCACAGGGGGCAATGGGGCCAACGTCCTGACTTTC,CASTTGGNGANVLTF
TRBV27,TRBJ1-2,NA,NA,TGTGCCAGCAGTTTAGCGGGGGGCTCAACCTATGGCTACACCTTC,CASSLAGGSTYGYTF
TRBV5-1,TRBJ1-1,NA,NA,TGCGCCAGCAGCTTGTCCCCGACAGTAAGGGAAGAAGCTTTCTTT,CASSLSPTVREEAFF
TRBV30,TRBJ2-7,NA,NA,TGTGCCTGGAGTGTACCAGCGTTAGTTACGAAGGAGCAGTACTTC,CAWSVPALVTKEQYF
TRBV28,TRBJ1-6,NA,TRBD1,TGTGCCAGCAGTTTACTGGACAGGAGACCGAATTCACCCCTCCACTTT,CASSLLDRRPNSPLHF
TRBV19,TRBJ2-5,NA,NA,TGTGCCAGTAGTCTCCTCGCCCCAGGGGGGCAGACCCAGTACTTC,CASSLLAPGGQTQYF
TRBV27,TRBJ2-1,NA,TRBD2,TGTGCCAGCAGTCCGCGTCTAGCGGGAGGCCTCTACAATGAGCAGTTCTTC,CASSPRLAGGLYNEQFF
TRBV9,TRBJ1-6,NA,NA,TGTGCCAGCACCAAATCGGGGGGCCCCGGAGTAAATTCACCCCTCCACTTT,CASTKSGGPGVNSPLHF
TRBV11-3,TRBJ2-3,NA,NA,TGTGCCAGCAGCTTAGATCCGCTAGCTACAGATACGCAGTATTTT,CASSLDPLATDTQYF
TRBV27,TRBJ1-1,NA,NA,TGTGCCAGCAGTCTCCGCCGGGGGAACACTGAAGCTTTCTTT,CASSLRRGNTEAFF
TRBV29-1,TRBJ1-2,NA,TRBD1,TGCAGCGTTGAAGATACAGGGGGATATGGCTACACCTTC,CSVEDTGGYGYTF
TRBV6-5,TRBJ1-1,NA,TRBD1,TGTGCCAGCATTCCCGGGCGTACAGGGGTTTACGAGGCTTTCTTT,CASIPGRTGVYEAFF
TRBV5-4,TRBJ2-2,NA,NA,TGTGCCAGCACGGAGCGATCGAACACCGGGGAGCTGTTTTTT,CASTERSNTGELFF
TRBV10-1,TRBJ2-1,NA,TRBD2,TGCGCCAGCAGCCAGCAGAGCGGGGGCCTCAATGAGCAGTTCTTC,CASSQQSGGLNEQFF
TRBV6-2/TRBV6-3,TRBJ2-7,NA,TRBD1,TGTGCCAGCAGTTACTCGGGACAGGGGGGCGAGCAGTACTTC,CASSYSGQGGEQYF
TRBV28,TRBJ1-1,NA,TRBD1,TGTGCCAGCAGTTTACCCAGGGGGGACACTGAAGCTTTCTTT,CASSLPRGDTEAFF
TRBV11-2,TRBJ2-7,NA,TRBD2,TGTGCCAGCAGCCGGTCAACTAGCGGGGGGAGCTCCTACGAGCAGTACTTC,CASSRSTSGGSSYEQYF
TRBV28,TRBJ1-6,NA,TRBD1,TGTGCCAGCAGTACAACAGGGGGCCGTGAGCCCCTCCACTTT,CASSTTGGREPLHF
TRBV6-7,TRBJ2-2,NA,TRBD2,TGTGCCAGCATAAAAACTAGCGGGAGAGGGGGGGTCACCGGGGAGCTGTTTTTT,CASIKTSGRGGVTGELFF
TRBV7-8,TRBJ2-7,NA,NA,TGTGCCAGCAGCGGGCAGGGTTACGAGCAGTACTTC,CASSGQGYEQYF
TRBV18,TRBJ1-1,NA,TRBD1,TGTGCCAGCTCGCTCACAGGGGCGAACACTGAAGCTTTCTTT,CASSLTGANTEAFF
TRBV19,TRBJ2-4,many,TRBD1,TGTGCCAGTAGTGGGACAGGGGGGGGAAACATTCAGTACTTC,CASSGTGGGNIQYF
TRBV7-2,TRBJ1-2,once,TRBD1,TGTGCCAGCAGCCCTAGGACAGGGGTAGACTATGGCTACACCTTC,CASSPRTGVDYGYTF
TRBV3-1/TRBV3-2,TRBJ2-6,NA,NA,TGTGCCAGCAGCCAAGATCAGTGGGGGGCCAACGTCCTGACTTTC,CASSQDQWGANVLTF
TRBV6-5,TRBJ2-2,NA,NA,TGTGCCAGCATCAGGGCACCGAACACCGGGGAGCTGTTTTTT,CASIRAPNTGELFF
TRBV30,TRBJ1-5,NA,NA,TGTGCCTGGAGTCGACAGGCTCATCAGCCCCAGCATTTT,CAWSRQAHQPQHF
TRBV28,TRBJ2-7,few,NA,TGTGCCAGCAGTCCTTCTCTTCCTCAGGGTTACGAGCAGTACTTC,CASSPSLPQGYEQYF
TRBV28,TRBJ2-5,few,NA,TGTGCCAGCACAAAATCAATAGGAGGGGAGACCCAGTACTTC,CASTKSIGGETQYF
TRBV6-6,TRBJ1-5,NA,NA,TGTGCCAGCAGTTACGAGGGAGGCAGCAATCAGCCCCAGCATTTT,CASSYEGGSNQPQHF
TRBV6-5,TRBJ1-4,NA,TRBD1,TGTGCCAGCAGGACAGGGGAAAAACTGTTTTTT,CASRTGEKLFF
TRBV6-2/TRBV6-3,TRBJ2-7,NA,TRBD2,TGTGCCAGCAGTACACTAGCGGGAGCTTCCTACGAGCAGTACTTC,CASSTLAGASYEQYF
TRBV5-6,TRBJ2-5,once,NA,TGTGCCAGCAGTACGCTACAGGGGGGGCAAGAGACCCAGTACTTC,CASSTLQGGQETQYF
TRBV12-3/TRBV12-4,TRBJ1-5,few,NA,TGTGCCAGCAGTCTCACGGGAGATCAGCCCCAGCATTTT,CASSLTGDQPQHF
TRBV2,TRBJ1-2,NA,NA,TGTGCCAGCTCTTCCGGGACACCTCATGGCTACACCTTC,CASSSGTPHGYTF
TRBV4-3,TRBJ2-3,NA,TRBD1,TGCGCCAGCAGCCACGGGACAGGGAGCACAGATACGCAGTATTTT,CASSHGTGSTDTQYF
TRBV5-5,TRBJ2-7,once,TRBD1,TGTGCCAGCAGCCGGACAGGTCAATCCTACGAGCAGTACTTC,CASSRTGQSYEQYF
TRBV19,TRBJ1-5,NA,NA,TGTGCCAGTAGCACCCGGGGAGACAATCAGCCCCAGCATTTT,CASSTRGDNQPQHF
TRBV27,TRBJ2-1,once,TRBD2,TGTGCCAGCAGTTTTGCGGCTAGCGGGGGGCACAATGAGCAGTTCTTC,CASSFAASGGHNEQFF
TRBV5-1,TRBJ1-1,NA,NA,TGCGCCAGCAGCTTGGCGCAGGATTTAATTATGAACACTGAAGCTTTCTTT,CASSLAQDLIMNTEAFF
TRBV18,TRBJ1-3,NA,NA,TGTGCCAGCTCACCTCTTAGCAGGGACTCTGGAAACACCATATATTTT,CASSPLSRDSGNTIYF
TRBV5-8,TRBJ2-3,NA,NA,TGTGCCAGCAGCTTGGGGACGCGGGGCACAGATACGCAGTATTTT,CASSLGTRGTDTQYF
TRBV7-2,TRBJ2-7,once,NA,TGTGCCAGCAGCAATAGAGGGCAGAATATAGGCTACGAGCAGTACTTC,CASSNRGQNIGYEQYF
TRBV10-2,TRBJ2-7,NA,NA,TGCGCCAGCAGTGTAACAGGAGCCGAGCAGTACTTC,CASSVTGAEQYF
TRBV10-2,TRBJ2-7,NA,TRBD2,TGCGCCAGCAGGACTAGCGGGGGTTCCTACGAGCAGTACTTC,CASRTSGGSYEQYF
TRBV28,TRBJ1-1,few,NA,TGTGCCACCTGCCTCGGGGGTCCCATGAACACTGAAGCTTTCTTT,CATCLGGPMNTEAFF
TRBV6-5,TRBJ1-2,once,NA,TGTGCCAGCAGTCAGATCTGGAGCTATGGCTACACCTTC,CASSQIWSYGYTF
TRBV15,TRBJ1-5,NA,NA,TGTGCCACCAGCAGACTCGGGACATTTAATCAGCCCCAGCATTTT,CATSRLGTFNQPQHF